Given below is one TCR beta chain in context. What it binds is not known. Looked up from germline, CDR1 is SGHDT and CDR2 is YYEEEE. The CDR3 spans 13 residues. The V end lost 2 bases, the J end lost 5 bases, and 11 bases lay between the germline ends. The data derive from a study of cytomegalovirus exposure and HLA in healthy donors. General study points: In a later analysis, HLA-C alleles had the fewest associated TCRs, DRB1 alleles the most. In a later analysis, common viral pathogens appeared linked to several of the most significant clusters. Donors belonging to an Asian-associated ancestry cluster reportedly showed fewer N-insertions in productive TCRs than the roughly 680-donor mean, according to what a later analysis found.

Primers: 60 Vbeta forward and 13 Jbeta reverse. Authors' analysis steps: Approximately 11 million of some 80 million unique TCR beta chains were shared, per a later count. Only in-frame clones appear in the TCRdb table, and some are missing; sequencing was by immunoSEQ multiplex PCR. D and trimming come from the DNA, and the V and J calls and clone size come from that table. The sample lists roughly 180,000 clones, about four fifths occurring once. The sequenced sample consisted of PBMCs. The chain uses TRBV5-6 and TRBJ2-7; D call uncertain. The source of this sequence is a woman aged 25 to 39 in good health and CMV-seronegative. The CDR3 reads CASSFLVSDEQYF. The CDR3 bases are TGTGCCAGCAGCTTTCTCGTGTCGGACGAGCAGTACTTC.